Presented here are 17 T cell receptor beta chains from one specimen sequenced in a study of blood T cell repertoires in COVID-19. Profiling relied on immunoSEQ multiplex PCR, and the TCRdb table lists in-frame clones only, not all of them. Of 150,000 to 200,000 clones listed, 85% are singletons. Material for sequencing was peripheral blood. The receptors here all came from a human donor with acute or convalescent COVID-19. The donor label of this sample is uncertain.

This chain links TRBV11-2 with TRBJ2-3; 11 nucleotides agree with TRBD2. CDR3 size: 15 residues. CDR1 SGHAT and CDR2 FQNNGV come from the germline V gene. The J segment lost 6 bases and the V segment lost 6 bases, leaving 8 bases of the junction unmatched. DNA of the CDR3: TGTGCCAGCAGTCCCCTAGCGGGGGGTGGGGATACGCAGTATTTT. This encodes CASSPLAGGGDTQYF.

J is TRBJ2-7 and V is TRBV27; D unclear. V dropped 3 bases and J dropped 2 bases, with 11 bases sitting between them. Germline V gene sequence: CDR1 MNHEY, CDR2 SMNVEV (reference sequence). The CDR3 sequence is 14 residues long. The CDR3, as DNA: TGTGCCAGCAGTTTTTTGTCGCCGGCCTACGAGCAGTACTTC. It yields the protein CASSFLSPAYEQYF.

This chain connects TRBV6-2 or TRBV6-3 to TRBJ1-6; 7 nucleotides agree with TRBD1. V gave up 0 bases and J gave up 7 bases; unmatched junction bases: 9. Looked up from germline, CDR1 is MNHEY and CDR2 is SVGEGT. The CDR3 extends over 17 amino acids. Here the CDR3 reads CASSYSPPGQRNSPLHF. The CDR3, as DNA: TGTGCCAGCAGTTACTCGCCCCCGGGACAGAGAAATTCACCCCTCCACTTT.

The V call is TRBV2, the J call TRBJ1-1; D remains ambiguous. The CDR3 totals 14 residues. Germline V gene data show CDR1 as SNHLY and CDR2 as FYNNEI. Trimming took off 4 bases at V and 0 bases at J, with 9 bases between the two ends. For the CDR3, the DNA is TGTGCCAGCAGTGTGGAGGGATTGAACACTGAAGCTTTCTTT. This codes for CASSVEGLNTEAFF.

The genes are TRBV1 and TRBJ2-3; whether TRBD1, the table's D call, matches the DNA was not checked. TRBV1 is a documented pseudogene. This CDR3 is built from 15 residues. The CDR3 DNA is TGCACCAGCGGATTCCGGGACAGGGGCCCAGATACGCAGTATTTT. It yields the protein CTSGFRDRGPDTQYF.

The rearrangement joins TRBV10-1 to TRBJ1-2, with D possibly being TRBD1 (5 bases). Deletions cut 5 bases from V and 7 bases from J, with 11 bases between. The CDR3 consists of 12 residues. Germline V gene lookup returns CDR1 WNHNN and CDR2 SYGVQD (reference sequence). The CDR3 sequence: CASSNQGGGYTF. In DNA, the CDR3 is TGCGCCAGCAGTAATCAGGGAGGTGGCTACACCTTC.

The CDR3 loop is CASSVDRAIQTEAFF. CDR3 DNA sequence: TGTGCCAGCAGCGTGGACAGGGCGATTCAAACTGAAGCTTTCTTT. The chain couples TRBV9 to TRBJ1-1; 8 bases match TRBD1. J lost 5 bases, V lost 2 bases, and 8 bases had no gene match. Germline-derived CDR1 and CDR2 are SGDLS and YYNGEE. The CDR3 spans 15 residues.

As DNA, the CDR3 is TGTGCCAGCAGCTTAATCTCCTATGGCTACACCTTC. It is translated as CASSLISYGYTF. V is TRBV7-2 and J is TRBJ1-2; D unresolved. The CDR3 runs to 12 residues. Germline V gives CDR1 SGHTA, CDR2 FQGNSA. V gave up 2 bases and J gave up 4 bases, with 5 bases separating them.

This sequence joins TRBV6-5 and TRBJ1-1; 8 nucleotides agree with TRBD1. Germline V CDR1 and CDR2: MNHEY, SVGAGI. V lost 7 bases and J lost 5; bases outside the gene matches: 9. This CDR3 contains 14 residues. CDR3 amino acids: CASNGQGRYTEAFF. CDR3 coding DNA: TGTGCCAGCAACGGACAGGGACGGTATACTGAAGCTTTCTTT.

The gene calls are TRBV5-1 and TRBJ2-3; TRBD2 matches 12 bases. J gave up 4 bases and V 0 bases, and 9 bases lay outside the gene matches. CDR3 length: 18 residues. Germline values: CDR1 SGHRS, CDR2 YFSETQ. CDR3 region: CASSLAFRPSGGADTQYF. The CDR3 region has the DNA TGCGCCAGCAGCTTGGCCTTTCGGCCTAGCGGGGGGGCAGATACGCAGTATTTT.

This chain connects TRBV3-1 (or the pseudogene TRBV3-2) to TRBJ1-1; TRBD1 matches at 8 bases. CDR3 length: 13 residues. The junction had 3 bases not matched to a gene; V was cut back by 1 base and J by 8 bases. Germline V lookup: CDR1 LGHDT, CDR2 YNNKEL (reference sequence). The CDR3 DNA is TGTGCCAGCAGCCAAGGTCGACAGGGGGAAGCTTTCTTT. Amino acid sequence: CASSQGRQGEAFF.

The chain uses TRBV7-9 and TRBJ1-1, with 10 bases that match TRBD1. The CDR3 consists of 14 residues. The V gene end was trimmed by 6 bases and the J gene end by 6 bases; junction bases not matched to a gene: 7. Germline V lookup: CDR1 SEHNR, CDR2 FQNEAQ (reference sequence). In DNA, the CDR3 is TGTGCCAGCAGTTGGACAGGGGGGCCCTCTGAAGCTTTCTTT. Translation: CASSWTGGPSEAFF.

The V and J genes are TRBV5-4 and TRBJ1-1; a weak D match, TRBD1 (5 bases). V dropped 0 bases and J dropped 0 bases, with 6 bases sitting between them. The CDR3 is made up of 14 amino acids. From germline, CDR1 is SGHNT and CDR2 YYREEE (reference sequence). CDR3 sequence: CASSLEQVNTEAFF. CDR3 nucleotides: TGTGCCAGCAGCTTGGAACAGGTGAACACTGAAGCTTTCTTT.

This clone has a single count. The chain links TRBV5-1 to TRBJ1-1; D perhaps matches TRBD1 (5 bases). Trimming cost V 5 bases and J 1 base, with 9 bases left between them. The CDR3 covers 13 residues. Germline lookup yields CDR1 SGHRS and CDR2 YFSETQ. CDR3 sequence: CASRFTGNTEAFF. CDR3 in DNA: TGCGCCAGCAGATTCACAGGGAACACTGAAGCTTTCTTT.

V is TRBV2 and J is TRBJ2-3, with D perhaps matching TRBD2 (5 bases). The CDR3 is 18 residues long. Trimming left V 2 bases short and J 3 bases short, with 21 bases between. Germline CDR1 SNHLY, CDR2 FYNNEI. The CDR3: CASSERYTRIAKTDTQYF. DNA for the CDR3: TGTGCCAGCAGTGAACGGTACACCCGGATAGCGAAAACAGATACGCAGTATTTT.

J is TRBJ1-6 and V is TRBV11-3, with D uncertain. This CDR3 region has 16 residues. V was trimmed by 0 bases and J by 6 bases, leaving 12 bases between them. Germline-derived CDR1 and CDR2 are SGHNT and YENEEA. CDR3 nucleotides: TGTGCCAGCAGCTTAGATCGTACACACCCTAATTCACCCCTCCACTTT. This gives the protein CASSLDRTHPNSPLHF.

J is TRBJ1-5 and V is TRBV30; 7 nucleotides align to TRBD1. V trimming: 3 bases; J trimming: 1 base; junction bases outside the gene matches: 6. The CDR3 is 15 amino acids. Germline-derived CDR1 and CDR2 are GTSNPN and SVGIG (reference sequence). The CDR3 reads CAWRPGGTSNQPQHF. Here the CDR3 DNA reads TGTGCCTGGAGGCCAGGGGGTACCAGCAATCAGCCCCAGCATTTT.